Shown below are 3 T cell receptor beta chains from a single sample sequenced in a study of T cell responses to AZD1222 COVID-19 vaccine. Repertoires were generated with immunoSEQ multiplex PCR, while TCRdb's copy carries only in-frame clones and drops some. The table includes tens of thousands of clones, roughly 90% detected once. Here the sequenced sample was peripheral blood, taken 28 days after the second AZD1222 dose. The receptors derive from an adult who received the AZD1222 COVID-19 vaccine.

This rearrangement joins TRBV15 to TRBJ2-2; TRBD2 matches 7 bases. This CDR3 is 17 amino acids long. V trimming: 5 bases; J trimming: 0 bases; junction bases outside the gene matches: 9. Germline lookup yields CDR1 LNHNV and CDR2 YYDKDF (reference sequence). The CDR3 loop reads CATSRSRGTTNTGELFF. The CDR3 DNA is TGTGCCACCAGCCGGAGTCGGGGGACTACGAACACCGGGGAGCTGTTTTTT.

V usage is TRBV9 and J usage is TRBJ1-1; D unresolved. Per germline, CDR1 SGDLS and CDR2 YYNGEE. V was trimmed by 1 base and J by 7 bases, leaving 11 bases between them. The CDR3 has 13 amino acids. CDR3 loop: CASSVTSGFEAFF. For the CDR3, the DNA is TGTGCCAGCAGCGTAACATCTGGGTTTGAAGCTTTCTTT.

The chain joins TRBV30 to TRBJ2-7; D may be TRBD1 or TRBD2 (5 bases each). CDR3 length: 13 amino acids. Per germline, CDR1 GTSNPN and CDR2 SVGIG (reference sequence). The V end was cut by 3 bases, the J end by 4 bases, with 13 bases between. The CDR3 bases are TGTGCCTGGAGCTGGGACCCTGAGTACGAGCAGTACTTC. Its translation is CAWSWDPEYEQYF.